This T cell receptor beta chain was captured by sequencing in a study of cytomegalovirus exposure and HLA in healthy donors. In the PCR, 60 Vbeta and 13 Jbeta primers were used. TCRdb's copy holds only in-frame clones and misses some; the assay was immunoSEQ multiplex PCR. In the table there are about 110,000 clones, over 65% of which are singletons. The trim removed 3 bases at V and 1 base at J, leaving 5 bases unmatched. Germline loops: CDR1 PRHDT, CDR2 FYEKMQ (reference sequence). The CDR3 is 16 amino acids. The clonotype originates from a man aged 30 to 39 in good health and CMV-seropositive. The chain joins TRBV13 to TRBJ2-1; 8 nucleotides line up with TRBD1. The specimen sequenced was PBMCs. The CDR3 protein is CASSFPTGGSYNEQFF. For the CDR3, the DNA is TGTGCCAGCAGCTTCCCAACAGGGGGTTCCTACAATGAGCAGTTCTTC.